The TCR beta chain under discussion was sequenced for a study of blood T cell repertoires in COVID-19. As for the study in general: The United States, Italy and Spain supplied acute and convalescent COVID-19 samples. In each case, the material was cDNA or gDNA derived from T cells, B-cell-depleted T cells, or PBMCs.

CDR1 and CDR2 from the germline V gene are ENHRY and SYGVKD. The CDR3 totals 18 residues. The ends were cut back, 2 bases at V and 2 bases at J, with 20 bases in the middle. Per the authors' pipeline: Estimation of nucleated cell counts was performed using reference gene primer amplification. The data were produced by immunoSEQ multiplex PCR, yet TCRdb's version contains in-frame clones alone and is incomplete. For V, J and clone size, that table is used; D and trimming come from the DNA. This sample has about 55,000 clones; approximately 89% occur once, and the top ten carry roughly 15%. The TCR originated in a human donor in a cohort sampled during active COVID-19. The sample consisted of peripheral blood. The chain uses TRBV10-3 and TRBJ2-3; D may be TRBD2 (5 bases). CDR3 nucleotides: TGTGCCATCAGTGAGGATCGGGGTAGTAGCAGCTACACAGATACGCAGTATTTT. Protein sequence: CAISEDRGSSSYTDTQYF.